This record looks at one TCR beta chain sequence and its context. These data come from a study of blood T cell repertoires in COVID-19. Study background: PBMCs, B-cell-depleted T cells, or T cells were the source of the cDNA or gDNA that made up the material.

Original processing methods: Researchers report that nucleated cell counts were estimated from reference gene primer amplification. Only in-frame clones appear in the TCRdb table, and some are missing; sequencing was by immunoSEQ multiplex PCR. The D gene and trimming were derived from the DNA, and the V and J assignments and clone size from that table. The repertoire holds approximately 220,000 clones, 84% seen once, with about 7% in the top ten. In germline, CDR1 is MGHRA, CDR2 YSYEKL. Trimming cost V 1 base and J 1 base; bases outside gene matches: 10. The CDR3 runs 19 residues. Individuals drawn from approximately 26 US areas were roughly 18 to 89 years old.

This chain uses TRBV4-1 with TRBJ1-4; 9 bases align to TRBD1. The sequence derives from a woman in her thirties or forties who had recovered from COVID-19. The sequencing input was PBMCs or T cells enriched from blood (not recorded which). CDR3: CASSQGNRGPLLTNEKLFF. CDR3 nucleotides: TGCGCCAGCAGCCAAGGAAACAGGGGGCCGCTTTTAACTAATGAAAAACTGTTTTTT.